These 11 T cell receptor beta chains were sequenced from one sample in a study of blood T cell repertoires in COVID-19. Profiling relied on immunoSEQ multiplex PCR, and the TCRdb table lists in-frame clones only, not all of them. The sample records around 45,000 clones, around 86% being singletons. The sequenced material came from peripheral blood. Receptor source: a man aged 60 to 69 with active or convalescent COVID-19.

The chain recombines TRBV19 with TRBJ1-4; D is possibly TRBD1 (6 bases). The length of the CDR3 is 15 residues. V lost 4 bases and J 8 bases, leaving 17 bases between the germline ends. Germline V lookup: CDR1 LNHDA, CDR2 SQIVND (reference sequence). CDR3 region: CASSTTGKFNEKLFF. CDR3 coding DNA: TGTGCCAGTAGTACAACAGGGAAGTTTAACGAAAAACTGTTTTTT.

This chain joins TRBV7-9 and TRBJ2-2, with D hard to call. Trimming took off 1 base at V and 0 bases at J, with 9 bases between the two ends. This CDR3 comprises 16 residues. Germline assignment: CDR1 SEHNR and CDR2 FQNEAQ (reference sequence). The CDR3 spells CASSLDIRTNTGELFF. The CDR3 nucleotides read TGTGCCAGCAGCTTAGACATCCGAACGAACACCGGGGAGCTGTTTTTT.

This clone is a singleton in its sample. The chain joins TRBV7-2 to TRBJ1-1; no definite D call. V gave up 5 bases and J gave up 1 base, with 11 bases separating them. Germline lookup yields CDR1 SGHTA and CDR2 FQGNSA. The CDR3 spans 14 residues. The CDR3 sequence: CASSPLPGNTEAFF. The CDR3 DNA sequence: TGTGCCAGCAGCCCCCTCCCAGGGAACACTGAAGCTTTCTTT. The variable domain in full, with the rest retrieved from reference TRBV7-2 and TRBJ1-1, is GAGVSQSPSNKVTEKGKDVELRCDPISGHTALYWYRQSLGQGLEFLIYFQGNSAPDKSGLPSDRFSAERTGGSVSTLTIQRTQQEDSAVYLCASSPLPGNTEAFFGQGTRLTVV.

The CDR3 DNA reads TGTGCCAGCAGCCGGGGCACAGATACGCAGTATTTT. Its translation: CASSRGTDTQYF. The V and J genes are TRBV11-2 and TRBJ2-3; D gene unclear. Trimming removed 5 bases from V and 1 base from J, with 4 bases in between. Germline V gene lookup returns CDR1 SGHAT and CDR2 FQNNGV. The length of the CDR3 is 12 residues.

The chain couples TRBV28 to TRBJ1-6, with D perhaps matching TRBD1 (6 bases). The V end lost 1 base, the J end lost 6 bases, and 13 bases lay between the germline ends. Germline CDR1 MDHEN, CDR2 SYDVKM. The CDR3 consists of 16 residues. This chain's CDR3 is CASSLFGGSVNSPLHF. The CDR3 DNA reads TGTGCCAGCAGTTTATTTGGGGGCTCTGTTAATTCACCCCTCCACTTT. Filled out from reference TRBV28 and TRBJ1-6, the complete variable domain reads DVKVTQSSRYLVKRTGEKVFLECVQDMDHENMFWYRQDPGLGLRLIYFSYDVKMKEKGDIPEGYSVSREKKERFSLILESASTNQTSMYLCASSLFGGSVNSPLHFGNGTRLTVT.

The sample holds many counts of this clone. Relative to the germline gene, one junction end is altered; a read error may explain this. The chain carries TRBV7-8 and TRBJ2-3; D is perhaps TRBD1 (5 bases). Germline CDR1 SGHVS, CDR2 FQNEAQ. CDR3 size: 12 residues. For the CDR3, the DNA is TGTGCCAGCAGCTTCGTGACAGATAAGCAGTATTTT. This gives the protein CASSFVTDKQYF.

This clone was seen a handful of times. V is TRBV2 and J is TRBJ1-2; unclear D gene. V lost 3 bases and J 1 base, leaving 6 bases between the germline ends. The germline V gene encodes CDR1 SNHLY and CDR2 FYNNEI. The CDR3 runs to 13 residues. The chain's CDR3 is CASSDVSNYGYTF. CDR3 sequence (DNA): TGTGCCAGCAGTGACGTCAGTAACTATGGCTACACCTTC. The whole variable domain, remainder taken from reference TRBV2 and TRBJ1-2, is EPEVTQTPSHQVTQMGQEVILRCVPISNHLYFYWYRQILGQKVEFLVSFYNNEISEKSEIFDDQFSVERPDGSNFTLKIRSTKLEDSAMYFCASSDVSNYGYTFGSGTRLTVV.

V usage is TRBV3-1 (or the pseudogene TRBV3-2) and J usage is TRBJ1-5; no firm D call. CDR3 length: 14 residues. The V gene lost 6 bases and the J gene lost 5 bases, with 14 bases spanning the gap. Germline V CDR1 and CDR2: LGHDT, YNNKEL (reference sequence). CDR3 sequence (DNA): TGTGCCAGCAGTCCCTCAGGAGGGTATCAGCCCCAGCATTTT. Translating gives CASSPSGGYQPQHF.

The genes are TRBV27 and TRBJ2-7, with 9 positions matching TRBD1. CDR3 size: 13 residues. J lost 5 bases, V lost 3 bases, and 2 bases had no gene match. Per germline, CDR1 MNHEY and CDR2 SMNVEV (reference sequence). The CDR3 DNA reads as TGTGCCAGCAGTTTGGGACAGGGCGACGAGCAGTACTTC. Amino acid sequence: CASSLGQGDEQYF.

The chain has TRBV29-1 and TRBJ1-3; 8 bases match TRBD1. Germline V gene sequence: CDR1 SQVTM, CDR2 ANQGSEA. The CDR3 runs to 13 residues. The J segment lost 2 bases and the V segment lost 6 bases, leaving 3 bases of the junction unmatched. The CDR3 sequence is CSVRTGPGNTIYF. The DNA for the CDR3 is TGCAGCGTCCGGACAGGGCCTGGAAACACCATATATTTT.

CDR3 DNA: TGTGCCAGCAGTTTGGTTCGGTTCTACGAGCAGTACTTC. Its protein product is CASSLVRFYEQYF. The chain employs TRBV28 and TRBJ2-7; D call uncertain. Trimming cost V 3 bases and J 3 bases, with 9 bases left between them. Germline CDR1 reads MDHEN; CDR2 reads SYDVKM. The CDR3 spans 13 residues.